This T cell receptor beta chain was obtained from a study of blood T cell repertoires in COVID-19. The ends were cut back, 3 bases at V and 7 bases at J, with 10 bases in the middle. CDR1 is LNHDA and CDR2 is SQIVND in the germline V gene (reference sequence). This CDR3 has 14 residues. Assay: immunoSEQ multiplex PCR; the TCRdb copy retains only in-frame clones and omits some. The repertoire holds 540,000 or so clones, with 85% to 90% as singletons. The chain uses TRBV19 and TRBJ1-6; D unresolved. Material for sequencing was peripheral blood. This sequence originates from a woman between 45 and 60 years old with COVID-19, enrolled during active disease. CDR3 sequence: CASSIAGENSPLHF. The CDR3, as DNA: TGTGCCAGTAGTATTGCGGGAGAGAATTCACCCCTCCACTTT.